Listed here are 9 T cell receptor beta chains from one sample, sequenced in a study of OX40 agonist ivuxolimab in advanced cancers. Assay: immunoSEQ multiplex PCR; the TCRdb copy retains only in-frame clones and omits some. The sample records around 80,000 clones, approximately 90% being singletons. The source material was CD4+ or CD8+ T cells sorted from blood, sampled in a trial of the OX40 agonist ivuxolimab. These TCRs come from an adult with an advanced solid tumor such as melanoma, head and neck, liver or kidney cancer.

The chain has TRBV4-3 and TRBJ1-1, with 7 bases lining up with TRBD1. J lost 11 bases, V lost 5 bases, and 11 bases had no gene match. The germline V gene encodes CDR1 LGHNA and CDR2 YSLEER. The CDR3 has 13 amino acids. Here the CDR3 reads CASSAGEGAMAFF. In DNA form, the CDR3 reads TGCGCCAGCAGCGCCGGGGAGGGGGCAATGGCTTTCTTT.

The sample holds one count of this clone. The chain combines TRBV7-7 with TRBJ2-5, with 10 bases lining up with TRBD2. The CDR3 spans 14 residues. The germline gives CDR1 SSHAT, CDR2 FNYEAQ (reference sequence). V trimming: 5 bases; J trimming: 4 bases; junction bases outside the gene matches: 4. The CDR3 is CASSPTSGIETQYF. CDR3 nucleotide sequence: TGTGCCAGCAGCCCAACTAGCGGGATAGAGACCCAGTACTTC. Filled out from reference TRBV7-7 and TRBJ2-5, the complete variable domain reads GAGVSQSPRYKVTKRGQDVTLRCDPISSHATLYWYQQALGQGPEFLTYFNYEAQPDKSGLPSDRFSAERPEGSISTLTIQRTEQRDSAMYRCASSPTSGIETQYFGPGTRLLVL.

The J gene is TRBJ2-3, the V gene TRBV5-4, with D unresolved. This CDR3 is built from 13 residues. Germline lookup yields CDR1 SGHNT and CDR2 YYREEE (reference sequence). V shed 0 bases and J shed 1 base, with 3 bases lying between them. The CDR3, as DNA: TGTGCCAGCAGCTTGGGTGGCACAGATACGCAGTATTTT. Amino acid sequence: CASSLGGTDTQYF.

The chain links TRBV11-2 to TRBJ1-1, with D uncertain. There are 14 residues in the CDR3. The V and J ends lost 1 base and 1 base respectively, with 7 bases between them. The germline CDR1 and CDR2 sequences are SGHAT and FQNNGV. The CDR3 region has the DNA TGTGCCAGCAGCTTAGTTGGCCAGAACACTGAAGCTTTCTTT. It codes for CASSLVGQNTEAFF.

The chain has TRBV7-8 and TRBJ2-7, with 7 bases fitting TRBD2. The ends lost 7 bases at V and 4 bases at J; junction bases unmatched: 19. This CDR3 has 17 residues. CDR1 and CDR2 (germline): SGHVS, FQNEAQ. CDR3 region: CASTPEWFLADPYEQYF. The CDR3 DNA sequence: TGTGCCAGCACCCCTGAATGGTTTCTAGCGGACCCATACGAGCAGTACTTC.

This chain connects TRBV6-5 to TRBJ1-1, with D tentatively TRBD1 (6 bases). The CDR3 is made up of 14 amino acids. CDR1 and CDR2 (germline): MNHEY, SVGAGI. Trimming cost V 6 bases and J 1 base, with 12 bases left between them. This CDR3 reads CASSPLTGNTEAFF. CDR3 in DNA: TGTGCCAGCAGCCCCCTGACAGGGAACACTGAAGCTTTCTTT.

The J gene is TRBJ1-5, the V gene TRBV2, with D tentatively TRBD1 (5 bases). This CDR3 has 14 residues. CDR1 is SNHLY, CDR2 FYNNEI, per germline. V was clipped by 4 bases and J by 7 bases, with 14 bases between them. The CDR3, as DNA: TGTGCCAGCAGTGTCGTAGGGGTGGGCCAGCCCCAGCATTTT. It translates to CASSVVGVGQPQHF.

This chain connects TRBV19 to TRBJ2-1; TRBD2 aligns across 9 bases. CDR1 is LNHDA and CDR2 is SQIVND in the germline V gene (reference sequence). Trimming at V came to 2 bases and at J to 4 bases, leaving 6 bases not matched to a gene. The CDR3 has 16 amino acids. The CDR3 DNA reads TGTGCCAGTAGTATAAGAAGCCTAGCGGGGTACAATGAGCAGTTCTTC. This codes for CASSIRSLAGYNEQFF.

This chain uses TRBV5-5 with TRBJ1-5; TRBD1 might be the D (5 bases). The CDR3 length is 13 residues. The V gene's germline CDR1 is SGHKS and CDR2 YYEKEE (reference sequence). V was clipped by 8 bases and J by 3 bases, with 12 bases between them. Here the CDR3 DNA reads TGTGCCAGTGGGACTTCTCCCAATCAGCCCCAGCATTTT. Its protein is CASGTSPNQPQHF.